The T cell receptor (beta chain) under discussion was sequenced for a study of early T cells in non-severe SARS-CoV-2 infection. MiXCR, run by TCRdb on the 5' RACE reads, gives a single entry per CDR3 protein. Altogether 65,000 to 80,000 distinct CDR3 sequences are present, 10% to 12% being singletons, with the ten largest covering approximately 4.5%. The CDR3 contains 15 residues. CDR1 is MGHRA and CDR2 is YSYEKL in the germline V gene. Deletions cut 0 bases from V and 0 bases from J, with 6 bases between. This receptor was obtained from an adult who was a healthcare worker with PCR-confirmed SARS-CoV-2 infection or an uninfected control (not recorded which). V gene TRBV4-1 combines with J gene TRBJ2-1; no firm D call. Source material: whole blood. Here the CDR3 reads CASSQDRYSYNEQFF. The CDR3 DNA is TGCGCCAGCAGCCAAGATCGTTACTCCTACAATGAGCAGTTCTTC.